This TCR beta chain was obtained from a study of blood T cell repertoires in COVID-19. Study processing details: Quantification of nucleated cells was approximated via reference gene primer amplification. The method was immunoSEQ multiplex PCR; TCRdb's version includes in-frame clones alone and lacks a portion of them. The V and J calls and clone size were taken over from that table, and D and trimming were inferred from the DNA. The sample records 280,000 or so clones, 75% to 90% being singletons. The CDR3 contains 17 residues. V lost 5 bases and J 0 bases, leaving 14 bases between the germline ends. Germline CDR1 is MNHNY and CDR2 is SVGAGI (reference sequence). Participants' own reports of clinical history determined their cohort assignment. Each recovered donor of Cohort 3 presented with two negative PCRs, clearance, or symptom resolution.

The chain couples TRBV6-6 to TRBJ1-6; weak D call: TRBD1 (6 bases). This sequence was found in a woman aged 50 to 65 who had recovered from COVID-19. Sequencing used PBMCs or T cells enriched from blood (not recorded which). CDR3 sequence: CASSRTALSSYNSPLHF. CDR3 nucleotides: TGTGCCAGCAGTCGGACAGCTCTTAGCTCCTATAATTCACCCCTCCACTTT.